Listed below are T cell receptor beta chains from one sample, sequenced in a study of T cells in Graves' hyperthyroidism and ophthalmopathy. Each CDR3 protein is one row after TCRdb ran MiXCR on the multiplex PCR reads. The sample has hundreds of thousands of distinct CDR3 sequences, 17% seen once; the top ten hold roughly a sixth. Sequencing was performed on blood. These receptor sequences come from a woman aged 18-35 years with Graves' ophthalmopathy. The CDR3 runs from the conserved cysteine through the conserved F or W. D genes are given only for firm matches. Clone size is not always given. Where it is, it says once, few, many or a class for expanded clones.

v_gene	d_gene	abundance	j_gene	CDR3nt	CDR3aa
TRBV6-1	.	.	TRBJ2-7	TGTGCCAGCAGTTTGCGGAAGTACGAGCAGTACTTC	CASSLRKYEQYF
TRBV7-9	TRBD2	many	TRBJ2-1	TGTGCCAGCAGCTTAGGGGGACTAGCGGGGGCGCAAAACTCCTACAATGAGCAGTTCTTC	CASSLGGLAGAQNSYNEQFF
TRBV5-5	TRBD1	many	TRBJ1-1	TGTGCCAGCGGATACCGGGACAGGATAAGAATGAACACTGAAGCTTTCTTT	CASGYRDRIRMNTEAFF
TRBV20-1	TRBD1	many	TRBJ2-7	TGCAGTGCTCGAAGGGACAGGGGAATTGACGAGCAGTACTTC	CSARRDRGIDEQYF
TRBV12-3/TRBV12-4	.	many	TRBJ2-7	TGTGCCAGCAGTACGACTAGTCTCCCGCTCTCGACCCTCTACGAGCAGTACTTC	CASSTTSLPLSTLYEQYF
TRBV29-1	.	.	TRBJ1-2	TGCAGCGTTGGTTCCTACGGGGAAGGCTACACCTTC	CSVGSYGEGYTF
TRBV3-1	TRBD2	many	TRBJ2-1	TGTGCCAGCAGCCCCCAAAAGACTAGCGGAACTTACAATGAGCAGTTCTTC	CASSPQKTSGTYNEQFF
TRBV6-5	TRBD2	many	TRBJ2-3	TGTGCCAGCAGTTACGTGGTAGCGGGGCGCACAGATACGCAGTATTTT	CASSYVVAGRTDTQYF
TRBV3-1	.	.	TRBJ1-6	TGTGCCAGCAGCCTTCAGGCAGGTAATTCACCCCTCCACTTT	CASSLQAGNSPLHF
TRBV7-2	.	few	TRBJ2-5	TGTGCCAGCAGCTTAGCACAGGCCGCTGACCACTTC	CASSLAQAADHF
TRBV24-1	.	.	TRBJ2-2	TGTGCCACCAGTGACCTAATTTCCACCGGGGAGCTGTTTTTT	CATSDLISTGELFF
TRBV10-1	TRBD1	many	TRBJ2-1	TGCGCCAGCAGTGACCACCGACAGGGCCTCTACAATGAGCAGTTCTTC	CASSDHRQGLYNEQFF
TRBV25-1	TRBD1	.	TRBJ1-1	TGTGCCAGCAGTGAACCAGGGGGCCGGACTGAAGCTTTCTTT	CASSEPGGRTEAFF
TRBV5-1	TRBD1	.	TRBJ1-1	TGCGCCAGCAGCTTGGGACAGGGGAGGACAACTGAAGCTCTCTTT	CASSLGQGRTTEALF
TRBV4-2	.	many	TRBJ2-7	TGTGCCAGCAGCCAAGAGCCAGGGGACGAGCAGTACTTC	CASSQEPGDEQYF
TRBV12-3/TRBV12-4	TRBD2	.	TRBJ2-1	TGTGCCAGTACCGGACTAGCCGAAAATGAGCAGTTCTTC	CASTGLAENEQFF
TRBV6-1	TRBD1	many	TRBJ1-2	TGTGCCAGCACCGACGCGACAGGGCCCTATGGCTACACCTTC	CASTDATGPYGYTF
TRBV6-1	.	.	TRBJ1-6	TGTGCCAGCAGCCCCAGGTTGGGACAAACTAATTCACCCCTCCACTTT	CASSPRLGQTNSPLHF
TRBV5-1	TRBD1	few	TRBJ2-7	TGCGCCAGCAGCTTGCAGGGGGCGAAGGATTCCGAGCAGTACTTC	CASSLQGAKDSEQYF
TRBV11-3	TRBD1	few	TRBJ2-2	TGTGCCAGCAGCTTAGGGAGACAGGGAAGAACCGGGGAGCTGTTTTTT	CASSLGRQGRTGELFF
TRBV27	.	.	TRBJ1-2	TGTGCCAGCGGGTTGGGGAGCCCTAACTATGGCTACACCTTC	CASGLGSPNYGYTF
TRBV14	.	few	TRBJ2-5	TGTGCCAGCAGCCTCTGGACAGCGCGGGAGACCCAGTACTTC	CASSLWTARETQYF
TRBV28	TRBD1	many	TRBJ2-6	TGTGCCAGCAGTCCTTGGGGACAGGGGTACGGGGCCAACGTCCTGACTTTC	CASSPWGQGYGANVLTF
TRBV7-3	.	.	TRBJ1-1	TGTGCCAGCAGCGTCTTCAGGAACACTGAAGCTTTCTTT	CASSVFRNTEAFF
TRBV5-1	.	many	TRBJ1-1	TGCGCCAGCAGCTTCTTAGGCGGTATCGCTGAAGCTTTCTTT	CASSFLGGIAEAFF
TRBV6-1	.	.	TRBJ1-5	TGTGCCAGCAGTGCCCCTAGGACTCGAGGGCAGGGCAATCAGCCCCAGCATTTT	CASSAPRTRGQGNQPQHF
TRBV7-6	.	few	TRBJ1-5	TGTGCCAGCAGCTTAGTGCAGGGCTCTAGAAATCAGCCCCAGCATTTT	CASSLVQGSRNQPQHF
TRBV7-9	.	.	TRBJ2-5	TGTGCCAGCAGCCAAGACGCCCTAGCAGATCGAGAGACCCAGTACTTC	CASSQDALADRETQYF
TRBV12-3/TRBV12-4	TRBD1	many	TRBJ1-2	TGTGCCAGCAGCCCCGACAGGGGAAGCTATGGCTACACCTTC	CASSPDRGSYGYTF
TRBV29-1	.	few	TRBJ2-7	TGCAGCGTTGAAGATAGGCAGTACGAGCAGTACTTC	CSVEDRQYEQYF
TRBV7-8	TRBD1	few	TRBJ2-2	TGTGCCAGCAGCCATTCCGGGACAGCGAACACCGGGGAGCTGTTTTTT	CASSHSGTANTGELFF
TRBV29-1	TRBD1	many	TRBJ1-1	TGCAGCGTCCAAAAGGAGGGGGCAGCGAACACTGAAGCTTTCTTT	CSVQKEGAANTEAFF
TRBV7-2	TRBD2	many	TRBJ2-7	TGTGCCAGCAGCGCGGGACTAGCGGGCCACGAGCAGTACTTC	CASSAGLAGHEQYF
TRBV15	TRBD1	few	TRBJ2-7	TGTGCCACCAGCAGAGATCGTGGACAGGGGAATTACGAGCAGTACTTC	CATSRDRGQGNYEQYF
TRBV6-2/TRBV6-3	.	.	TRBJ2-3	TGTGCCAGCAAGTCCGGCGACTTTGATAGCACAGATACGCAGTATTTT	CASKSGDFDSTDTQYF
TRBV7-6	TRBD2	few	TRBJ2-1	TGTGCCAGCAGCTACGGGACTAGCGCCAACAATGAGCAGTTCTTC	CASSYGTSANNEQFF
TRBV9	TRBD2	.	TRBJ2-1	TGTGCCAGCAGCGTAGGAGTAAGCGGGGGGGGCTACAATGAGCAGTTCTTC	CASSVGVSGGGYNEQFF
TRBV18	.	many	TRBJ1-2	TGTGCCAGCTCACCAACGGGGCACTATGGCTACACCTTC	CASSPTGHYGYTF
TRBV28	TRBD2	many	TRBJ2-7	TGTGCCAGCAGTCACCAGACTAGCGGGCGCTCCTACGAGCAGTACTTC	CASSHQTSGRSYEQYF
TRBV27	.	many	TRBJ2-7	TGTGCCAGCAGTTTGGTTCAGGGGCCCTACGAGCAGTACTTC	CASSLVQGPYEQYF
TRBV6-1	.	.	TRBJ1-3	TGTGCCAGCAGTGAATATGGCAGTTTAATACAAACACCTGGAAACACCATATATTTT	CASSEYGSLIQTPGNTIYF
TRBV4-1	.	few	TRBJ1-2	TGCGCCAGCAGCCACTTGAGGACAGATAATGGCTACACCTTC	CASSHLRTDNGYTF
TRBV6-6	.	.	TRBJ1-2	TGTGCCAGCAGTTACTCCTCCGATACAGGGAGTTACTACACCTTC	CASSYSSDTGSYYTF
TRBV30	.	many	TRBJ2-7	TGTGCCTGGACTAGGGACAACGAGCAGTACTTC	CAWTRDNEQYF
TRBV30	.	many	TRBJ1-1	TGTGCCTGGAGTGTAGGTGGGGACACTGAAGCTTTCTTT	CAWSVGGDTEAFF
TRBV27	.	.	TRBJ2-2	TGTGCCAGCAGCCTAAGAGAGAGCACCGGGGAGCTGTTTTTT	CASSLRESTGELFF
TRBV7-2	.	many	TRBJ2-1	TGTGCCAGCAGCCCCGTGCTAGCCCCCCTTCCCTTCTACAATGAGCAGTTCTTC	CASSPVLAPLPFYNEQFF
TRBV6-2/TRBV6-3	TRBD2	.	TRBJ2-2	TGTGCCAGCAGAGACCCGGGACTAGCAGGCGGGGAGCTGTTTTTT	CASRDPGLAGGELFF
TRBV5-8	.	.	TRBJ1-4	TGTGCCAGCAGCTTGGGTCCAGGGGTTCTCTTAGCTAATGAAAAACTGTTTTTT	CASSLGPGVLLANEKLFF
TRBV10-3	.	many	TRBJ1-2	TGTGCCATTTCCCTGCGGGGAGACTATGGCTACACCTTC	CAISLRGDYGYTF
TRBV19	TRBD2	few	TRBJ2-3	TGTGCCAGTAGTATCTTAGCGGGAGCCATTGCAGATACGCAGTATTTT	CASSILAGAIADTQYF
TRBV27	TRBD2	few	TRBJ2-3	TGTGCCAGCAGTCCTCCTAGCGGGGCGTACACAGATACGCAGTATTTT	CASSPPSGAYTDTQYF
TRBV2	.	many	TRBJ1-2	TGTGCCAGCAGATCCGATAGGGATAGCTATGGCTACACCTTC	CASRSDRDSYGYTF